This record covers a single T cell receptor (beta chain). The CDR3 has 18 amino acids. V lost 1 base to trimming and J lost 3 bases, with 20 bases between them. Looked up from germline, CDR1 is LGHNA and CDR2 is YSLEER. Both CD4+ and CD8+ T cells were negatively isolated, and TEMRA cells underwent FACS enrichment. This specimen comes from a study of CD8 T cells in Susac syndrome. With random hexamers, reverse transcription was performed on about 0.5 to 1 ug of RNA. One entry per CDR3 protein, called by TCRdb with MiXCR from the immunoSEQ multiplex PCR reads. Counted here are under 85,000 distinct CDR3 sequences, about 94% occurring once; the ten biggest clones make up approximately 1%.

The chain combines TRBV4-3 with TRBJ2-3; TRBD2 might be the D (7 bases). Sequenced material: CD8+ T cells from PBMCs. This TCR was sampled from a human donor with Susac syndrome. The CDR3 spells CASSQAIGGGPYTDTQYF. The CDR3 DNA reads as TGCGCCAGCAGCCAAGCTATAGGGGGAGGGCCTTATACAGATACGCAGTATTTT.